This T cell receptor beta chain was observed in a study of T cell responses to AZD1222 COVID-19 vaccine. Study as a whole: The analysis combined second doses at about 4 or about 12 weeks. Study-wide results and caveats: Every sample of the repertoires postdated the peak T cell response. White British ancestry dominated among donors, who included more females, and clonal diversity was possibly underestimated. Spike-specific TCRs gained breadth and depth after people received two AZD1222 doses.

The CDR3 is made up of 15 amino acids. CDR1 LGHDT and CDR2 YNNKEL come from the germline V gene (reference sequence). V lost 4 bases and J 4 bases, leaving 16 bases between the germline ends. Regarding this clone: As yet, its antigen is unknown.

Clones were sequenced by immunoSEQ multiplex PCR, and TCRdb holds only the in-frame ones, with some missing. The table lists around 140,000 clones, 75% to 90% of them singletons. The receptor comes from an adult in good health. The rearrangement uses TRBV3-1 (or the pseudogene TRBV3-2) and TRBJ1-1; D call uncertain. Material: peripheral blood, obtained on day 0 of AZD1222 vaccination. The CDR3 protein is CASSLADRPGTEAFF. DNA for the CDR3: TGTGCCAGCAGCCTCGCCGACCGACCCGGCACTGAAGCTTTCTTT.